This entry features one T cell receptor beta chain sequence. Antigen specificity is unknown. This record comes from a study of identical twins. The study, taken as a whole, reports: Twin-shared out-of-frame alpha sequences were enriched for low generation probability.

Template switching introduced a universal primer site, and the cDNA bore unique molecular identifiers. TCRdb independently ran MiXCR on the 5' RACE reads; one entry per CDR3 protein. The data hold 1.5 million to 2 million distinct CDR3 sequences, with more than 30% observed a single time. Trimming took off 1 base at V and 3 bases at J, with 16 bases between the two ends. Germline V gives CDR1 SGHAT, CDR2 FQNNGV. The CDR3 is made up of 16 amino acids. The TCR sequence derives from a newborn girl in good health. This chain joins TRBV11-2 and TRBJ2-7; tentative D call: TRBD1 (7 bases). Sequenced material: cord blood. CDR3: CASSLVQGRGDYEQYF. Written as DNA, the CDR3 is TGTGCCAGCAGCTTAGTACAGGGCAGGGGGGACTACGAGCAGTACTTC. The whole variable domain, filled in from reference TRBV11-2 and TRBJ2-7, reads EAGVAQSPRYKIIEKRQSVAFWCNPISGHATLYWYQQILGQGPKLLIQFQNNGVVDDSQLPKDRFSAERLKGVDSTLKIQPAKLEDSAVYLCASSLVQGRGDYEQYFGPGTRLTVT.